The TCR beta chain under discussion was sequenced for a study of blood T cell repertoires in COVID-19. A single count supports this clone. CDR3 length: 12 residues. CDR1 is MNHEY and CDR2 is SVGEGT in the germline V gene. Trimming removed 4 bases from V and 6 bases from J, with 9 bases in between. Assay used: immunoSEQ multiplex PCR; TCRdb lists only in-frame clones, some missing. The sample has 200,000 to 250,000 clones, over 75% seen once. Sequences were obtained from peripheral blood. The chain uses TRBV6-2 or TRBV6-3 and TRBJ1-2; no definite D call. This receptor was taken from a man aged 45-65 years with acute or convalescent COVID-19. CDR3 loop: CASSLTGDGYTF. CDR3 DNA sequence: TGTGCCAGCAGTTTGACGGGTGATGGCTACACCTTC.